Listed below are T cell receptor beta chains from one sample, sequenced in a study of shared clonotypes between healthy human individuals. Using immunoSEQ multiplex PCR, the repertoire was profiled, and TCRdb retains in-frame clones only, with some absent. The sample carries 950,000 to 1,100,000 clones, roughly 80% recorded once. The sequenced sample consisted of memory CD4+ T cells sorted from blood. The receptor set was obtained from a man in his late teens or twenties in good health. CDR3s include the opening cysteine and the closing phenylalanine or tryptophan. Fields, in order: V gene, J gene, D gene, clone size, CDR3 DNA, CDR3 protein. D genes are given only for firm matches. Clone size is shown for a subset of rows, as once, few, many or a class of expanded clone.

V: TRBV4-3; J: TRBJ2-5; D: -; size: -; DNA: TGCGCCAGCAGCCAAGATAGGCTAGCAGGGGAGACCCAGTACTTC; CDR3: CASSQDRLAGETQYF
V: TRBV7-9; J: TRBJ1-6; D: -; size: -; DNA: TGTGCCAGCAGTAGGGGCAATTCACCCCTCCACTTT; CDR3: CASSRGNSPLHF
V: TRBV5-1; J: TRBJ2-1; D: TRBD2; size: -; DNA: TGCGCCAGCAGCTTGCTTAGCGGGGGGGCCCTCGTAGACAATGAGCAGTTCTTC; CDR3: CASSLLSGGALVDNEQFF
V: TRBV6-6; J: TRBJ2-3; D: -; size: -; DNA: TGTGCCAGCAGCACAATCGTGCTAAGCACAGATACGCAGTATTTT; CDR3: CASSTIVLSTDTQYF
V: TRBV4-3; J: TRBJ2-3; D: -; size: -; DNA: TGCGCCAGCAGCCCCGTCGGTGGGGCTTACACAGATACGCAGTATTTT; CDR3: CASSPVGGAYTDTQYF
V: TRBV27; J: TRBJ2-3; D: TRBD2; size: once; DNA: TGTGCCAGCAGTTTATCGTTAGGGACTAGCGGGATCACAGATACGCAGTATTTT; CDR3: CASSLSLGTSGITDTQYF
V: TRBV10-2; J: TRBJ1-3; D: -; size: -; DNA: TGCGCCAGCAGAGTCCAGGGATTGACTGGAAACACCATATATTTT; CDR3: CASRVQGLTGNTIYF
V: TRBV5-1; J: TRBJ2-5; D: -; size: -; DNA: TGCGCCAGCAGCTTGGGGCTGACTTGGGAGACCCAGTACTTC; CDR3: CASSLGLTWETQYF
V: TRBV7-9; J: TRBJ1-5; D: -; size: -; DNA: TGTGCCAGCAGCTTAGCCGGACGGGACAATCAGCCCCAGCATTTT; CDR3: CASSLAGRDNQPQHF
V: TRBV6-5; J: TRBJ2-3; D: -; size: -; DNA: TGTGCCAGCAAACAAACAGATACGCAGTATTTT; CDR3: CASKQTDTQYF
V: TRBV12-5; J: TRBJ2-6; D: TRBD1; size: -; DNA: TGTGCTAGTGGGGATCCGGGACAGACACGCTCTGGGGCCAACGTCCTGACTTTC; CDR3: CASGDPGQTRSGANVLTF
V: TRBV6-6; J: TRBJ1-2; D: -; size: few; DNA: TGTGCCAGCAGTCGCCAAGCGGACGGGACCTACACCTTC; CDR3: CASSRQADGTYTF
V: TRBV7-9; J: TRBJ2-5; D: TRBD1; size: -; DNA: TGTGCCAGCAGCTTAGGTACAGGGGTATACCAAGAGACCCAGTACTTC; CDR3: CASSLGTGVYQETQYF
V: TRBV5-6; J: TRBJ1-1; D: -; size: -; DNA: TGTGCCAGCAGCCCGGACTCGGAGAACACTGAAGCTTTCTTT; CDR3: CASSPDSENTEAFF
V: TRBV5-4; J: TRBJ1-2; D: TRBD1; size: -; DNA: TGTGCCAGCAGCTCTGCCGGACAGGGGGACTATGGCTACACCTTC; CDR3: CASSSAGQGDYGYTF
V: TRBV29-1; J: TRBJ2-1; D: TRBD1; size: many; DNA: TGCAGCGTTGAGGGACAGAGCTCCTACAATGAGCAGTTCTTC; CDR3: CSVEGQSSYNEQFF
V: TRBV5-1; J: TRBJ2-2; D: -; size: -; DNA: TGCGCCAGCAGCTTGGACCTCTACACCGGGGAGCTGTTTTTT; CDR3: CASSLDLYTGELFF
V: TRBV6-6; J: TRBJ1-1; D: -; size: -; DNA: TGTGCCAGCACGTCAGACATCCAAACTGAAGCTTTCTTT; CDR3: CASTSDIQTEAFF
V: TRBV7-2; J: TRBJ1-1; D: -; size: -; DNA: TGTGCCAGCAGCTTGGGGGGGAGCGGCACTGAAGCTTTCTTT; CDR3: CASSLGGSGTEAFF
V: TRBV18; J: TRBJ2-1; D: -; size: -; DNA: TGTGCCAGCTCACCCATCCTTAGCGCGGATGAGCAGTTCTTC; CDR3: CASSPILSADEQFF
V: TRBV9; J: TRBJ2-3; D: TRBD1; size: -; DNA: TGTGCCAGCAGCGTAGACAGGGGAAAAGCAGATACGCAGTATTTT; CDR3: CASSVDRGKADTQYF
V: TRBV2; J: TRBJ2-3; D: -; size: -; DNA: TGTGCCTCCAATATAGCAGATACGCAGTATTTT; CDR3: CASNIADTQYF
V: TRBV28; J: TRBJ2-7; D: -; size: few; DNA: TGTGCCAGCAGTTTAGGGGGGAAGGGGCAAGGCGAGCAGTACTTC; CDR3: CASSLGGKGQGEQYF
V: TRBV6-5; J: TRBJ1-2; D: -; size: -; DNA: TGTGCCAGCAGATCCGGGACTGTGTATGGCTACACCTTC; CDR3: CASRSGTVYGYTF
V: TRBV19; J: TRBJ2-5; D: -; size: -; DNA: TGTGCCAGTAGTTCACTTGGGACCCAGTACTTC; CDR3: CASSSLGTQYF
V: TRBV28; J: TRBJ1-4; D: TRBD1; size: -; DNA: TGTGCCAGCAGGCAACAGGGGGGATCTAATGAAAAACTGTTTTTT; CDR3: CASRQQGGSNEKLFF
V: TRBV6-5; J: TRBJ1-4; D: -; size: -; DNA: TGTGCCAGCAGTCTTAATGAAAAACTGTTTTTT; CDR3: CASSLNEKLFF
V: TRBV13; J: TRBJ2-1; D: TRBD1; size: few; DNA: TGTGCCAGCAGCCACCTACGGACAGGGGGATACAATGAGCAGTTCTTC; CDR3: CASSHLRTGGYNEQFF
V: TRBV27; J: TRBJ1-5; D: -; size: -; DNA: TGTGCCAGCAGTCCTCTAGACCGAGTTGGCAATCAGCCCCAGCATTTT; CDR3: CASSPLDRVGNQPQHF
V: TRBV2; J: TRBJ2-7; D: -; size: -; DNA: TGTGCCAGCAGTCGCCAGGGCCCCAACTACGAGCAGTACTTC; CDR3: CASSRQGPNYEQYF
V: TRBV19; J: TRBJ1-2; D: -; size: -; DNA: TGTGCCAGTAGTGAACAGGGTGCCCTAAGGGGCTACACCTTC; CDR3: CASSEQGALRGYTF
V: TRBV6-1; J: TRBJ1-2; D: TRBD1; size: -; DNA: TGTGCCAGCAGTGAGATGACAGGGCCATATGGCTACACCTTC; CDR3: CASSEMTGPYGYTF
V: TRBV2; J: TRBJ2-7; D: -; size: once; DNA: TGTGCCAGCTTAGCGACATACCCCTCCTACGAGCAGTACTTC; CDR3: CASLATYPSYEQYF
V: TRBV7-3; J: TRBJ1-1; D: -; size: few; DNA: TGTGCCAGCAGCTTACAGGGAGATACTGAAGCTTTCTTT; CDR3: CASSLQGDTEAFF
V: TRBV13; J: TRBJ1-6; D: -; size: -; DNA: TGTGCCAGCAGCCCTTTTGGGGGGAGCAATTCACCCCTCCACTTT; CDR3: CASSPFGGSNSPLHF
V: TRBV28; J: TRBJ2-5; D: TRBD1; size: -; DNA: TGTGCCAGCAGTTTGACAGGGGGCGGGGAGACCCAGTACTTC; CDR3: CASSLTGGGETQYF
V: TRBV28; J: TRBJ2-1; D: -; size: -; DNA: TGTGCCAGCAGTGTCGGGTCTAACAATGAGCAGTTCTTC; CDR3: CASSVGSNNEQFF
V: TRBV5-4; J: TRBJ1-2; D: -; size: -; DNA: TGTGCCAGCAGCCCCCCTCAAGGGACACCTTATGGCTACACCTTC; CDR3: CASSPPQGTPYGYTF
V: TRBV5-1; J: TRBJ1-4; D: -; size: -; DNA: TGCGCCAGCAGCTTGGCGGGCCAGGGCTGGTCTGAAAAACTGTTTTTT; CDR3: CASSLAGQGWSEKLFF
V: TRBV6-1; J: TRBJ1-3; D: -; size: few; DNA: TGTGCCAGCATCGATAGGAGCCTGGGGGACACCATATATTTT; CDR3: CASIDRSLGDTIYF
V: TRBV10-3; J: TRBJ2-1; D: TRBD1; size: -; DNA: TGTGCCATCAGTGAGTCGGGCAGGGGGCGCGTCAATGAGCAGTTCTTC; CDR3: CAISESGRGRVNEQFF
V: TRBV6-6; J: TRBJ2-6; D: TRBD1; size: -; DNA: TGTGCCAGTAAGGGACAGGGGGCGGGGGGGGCCAACGTCCTGACTTTC; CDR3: CASKGQGAGGANVLTF
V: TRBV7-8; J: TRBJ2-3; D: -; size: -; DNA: TGTGCCAGCAGCCTGCGCCTCATAGATACGCAGTATTTT; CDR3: CASSLRLIDTQYF
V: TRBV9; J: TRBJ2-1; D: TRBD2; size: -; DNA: TGTGCCAGCAGCGTAGGACTAGCGGAACACAATGAGCAGTTCTTC; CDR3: CASSVGLAEHNEQFF
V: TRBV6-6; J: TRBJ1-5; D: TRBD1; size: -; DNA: TGTGCCAGCACCCCCCAGAGGCAGGGGGCCCAGCATTTT; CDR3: CASTPQRQGAQHF
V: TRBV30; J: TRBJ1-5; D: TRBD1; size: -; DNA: TGTGCCTGGAGTAGACAGGGGCAGCAGCCCCAGCATTTT; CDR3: CAWSRQGQQPQHF
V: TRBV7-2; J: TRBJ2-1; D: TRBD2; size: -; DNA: TGTGCCAGCAGCCTTTGGACTAGATCCCTTGAGCAGTTCTTC; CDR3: CASSLWTRSLEQFF
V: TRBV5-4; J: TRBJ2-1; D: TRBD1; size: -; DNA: TGTGCCAGCAGTCGGGACAGGGACAATGAGCAGTTCTTC; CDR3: CASSRDRDNEQFF
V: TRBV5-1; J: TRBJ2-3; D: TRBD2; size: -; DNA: TGCGCCAGCAGCTTAACTAGCGGTAGCACAGATACGCAGTATTTT; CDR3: CASSLTSGSTDTQYF
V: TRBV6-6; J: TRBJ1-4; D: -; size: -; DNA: TGTGCCAGCATCCAGGGTCAGGGCTACAATGAAAAACTGTTTTTT; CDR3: CASIQGQGYNEKLFF
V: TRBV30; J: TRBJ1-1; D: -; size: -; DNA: TGTGCCGGGGGTTTCACTGAAGCTTTCTTT; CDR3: CAGGFTEAFF
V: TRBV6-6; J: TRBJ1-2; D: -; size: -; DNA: TGTGCCAGCAGTTACCGGGTAAACTATGGCTACACCTTC; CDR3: CASSYRVNYGYTF
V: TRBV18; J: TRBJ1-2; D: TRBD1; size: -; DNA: TGTGCCAGCTCCGCACAGGGGTACTATGGCTACACCTTC; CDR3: CASSAQGYYGYTF
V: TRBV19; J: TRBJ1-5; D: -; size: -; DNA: TGTGCCAGTAGTATAGGTCGGGGACCCAATCAGCCCCAGCATTTT; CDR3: CASSIGRGPNQPQHF
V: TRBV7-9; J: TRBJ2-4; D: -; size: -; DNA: TGTGCCAGCAGCTTTATAGACATTCAGTACTTC; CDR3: CASSFIDIQYF
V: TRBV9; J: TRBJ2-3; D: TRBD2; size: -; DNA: TGTGCCAGCAGCCCCCGGTTAGCGGGGGGGCCGGGAGATACGCAGTATTTT; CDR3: CASSPRLAGGPGDTQYF
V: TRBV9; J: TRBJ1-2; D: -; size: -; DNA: TGTGCCAGCAGCGTAAGACAGTCTTATGGCTACACCTTC; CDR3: CASSVRQSYGYTF